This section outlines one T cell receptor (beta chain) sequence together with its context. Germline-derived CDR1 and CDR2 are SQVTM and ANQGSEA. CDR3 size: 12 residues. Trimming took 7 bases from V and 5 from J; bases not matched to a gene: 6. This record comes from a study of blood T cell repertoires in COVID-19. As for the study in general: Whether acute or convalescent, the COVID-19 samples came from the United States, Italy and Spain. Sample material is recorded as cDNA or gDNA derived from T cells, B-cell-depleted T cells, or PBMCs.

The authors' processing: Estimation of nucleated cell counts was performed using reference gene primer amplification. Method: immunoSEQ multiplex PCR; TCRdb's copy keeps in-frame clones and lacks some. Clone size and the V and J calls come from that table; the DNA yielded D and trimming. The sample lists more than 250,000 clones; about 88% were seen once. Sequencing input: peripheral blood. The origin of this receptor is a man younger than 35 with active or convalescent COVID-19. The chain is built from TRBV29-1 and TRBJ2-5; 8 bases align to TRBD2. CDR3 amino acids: CSASGGGETQYF. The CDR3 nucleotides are TGCAGCGCAAGCGGGGGTGGGGAGACCCAGTACTTC.